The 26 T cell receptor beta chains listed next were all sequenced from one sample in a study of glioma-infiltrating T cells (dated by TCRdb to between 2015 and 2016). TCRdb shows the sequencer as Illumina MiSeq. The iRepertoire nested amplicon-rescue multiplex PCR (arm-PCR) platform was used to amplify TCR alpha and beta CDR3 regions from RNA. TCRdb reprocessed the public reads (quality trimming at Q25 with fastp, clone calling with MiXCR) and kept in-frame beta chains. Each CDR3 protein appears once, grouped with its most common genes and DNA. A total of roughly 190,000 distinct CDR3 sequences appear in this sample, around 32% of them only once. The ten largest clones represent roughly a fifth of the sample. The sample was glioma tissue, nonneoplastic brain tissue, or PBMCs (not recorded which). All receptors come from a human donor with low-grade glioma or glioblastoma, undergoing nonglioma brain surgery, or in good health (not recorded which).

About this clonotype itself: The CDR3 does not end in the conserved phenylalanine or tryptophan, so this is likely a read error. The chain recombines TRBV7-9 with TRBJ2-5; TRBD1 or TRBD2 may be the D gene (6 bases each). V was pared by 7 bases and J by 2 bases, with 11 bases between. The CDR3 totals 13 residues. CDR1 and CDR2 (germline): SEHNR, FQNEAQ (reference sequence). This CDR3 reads CASTRGGQETQYL. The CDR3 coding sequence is TGTGCCAGCACCCGAGGGGGGCAAGAGACCCAGTACTTA.

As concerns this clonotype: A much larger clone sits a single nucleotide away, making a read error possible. The CDR3 DNA reads as TGTGCCAGCAGCAATGAAGGGGAAGGATCCCAGCCCCAGCATTTT. Translated: CASSNEGEGSQPQHF. The V call is TRBV5-4, the J call TRBJ1-5; D is possibly TRBD1 (5 bases). The CDR3 length is 15 residues. V dropped 4 bases and J dropped 7 bases, with 18 bases sitting between them. Germline CDR1 reads SGHNT; CDR2 reads YYREEE (reference sequence).

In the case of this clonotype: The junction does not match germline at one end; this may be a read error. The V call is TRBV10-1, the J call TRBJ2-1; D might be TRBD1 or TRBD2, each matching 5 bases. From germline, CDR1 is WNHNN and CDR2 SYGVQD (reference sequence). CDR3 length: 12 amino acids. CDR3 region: CASGVQGYKQFF. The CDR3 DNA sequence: TGTGCCAGCGGTGTGCAGGGCTATAAGCAGTTCTTC.

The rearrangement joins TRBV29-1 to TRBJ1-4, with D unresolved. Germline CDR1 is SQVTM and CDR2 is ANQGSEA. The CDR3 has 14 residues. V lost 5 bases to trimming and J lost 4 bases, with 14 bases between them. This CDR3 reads CSVNNLADNEKLFF. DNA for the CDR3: TGCAGCGTTAACAACCTGGCCGATAATGAAAAACTGTTTTTT.

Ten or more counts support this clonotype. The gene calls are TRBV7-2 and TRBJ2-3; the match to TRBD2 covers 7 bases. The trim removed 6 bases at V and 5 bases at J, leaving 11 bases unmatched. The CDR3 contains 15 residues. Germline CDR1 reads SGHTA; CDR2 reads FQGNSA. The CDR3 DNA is TGTGCCAGCAGTCGTCAAGCGGGGCCCCAAGATACGCAGTATTTT. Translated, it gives CASSRQAGPQDTQYF.

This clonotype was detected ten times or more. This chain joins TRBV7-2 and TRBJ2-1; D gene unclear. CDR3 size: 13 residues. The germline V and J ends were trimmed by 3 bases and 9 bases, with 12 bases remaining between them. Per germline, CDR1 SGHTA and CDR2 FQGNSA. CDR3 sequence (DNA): TGTGCCAGCAGCTTTTTAAGGTTATCTGAGCAGTTCTTC. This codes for CASSFLRLSEQFF. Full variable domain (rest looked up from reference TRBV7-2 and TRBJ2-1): GAGVSQSPSNKVTEKGKDVELRCDPISGHTALYWYRQSLGQGLEFLIYFQGNSAPDKSGLPSDRFSAERTGGSVSTLTIQRTQQEDSAVYLCASSFLRLSEQFFGPGTRLTVL.

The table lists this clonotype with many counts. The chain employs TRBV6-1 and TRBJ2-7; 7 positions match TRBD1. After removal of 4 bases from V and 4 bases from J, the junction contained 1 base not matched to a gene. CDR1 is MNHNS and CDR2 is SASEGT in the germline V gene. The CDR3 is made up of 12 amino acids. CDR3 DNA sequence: TGTGCCAGCAGTGCGGACAGGTACGAGCAGTACTTC. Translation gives CASSADRYEQYF.

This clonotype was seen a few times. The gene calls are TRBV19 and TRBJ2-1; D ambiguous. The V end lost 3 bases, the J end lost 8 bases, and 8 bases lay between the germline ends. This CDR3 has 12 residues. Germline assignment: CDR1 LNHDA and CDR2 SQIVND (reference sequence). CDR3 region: CASSISIYEQFF. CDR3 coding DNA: TGTGCCAGTAGTATCAGTATATATGAGCAGTTCTTC.

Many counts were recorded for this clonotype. The CDR3: CASSARTGGNSPLHF. DNA of the CDR3: TGTGCCAGCAGTGCAAGGACAGGGGGGAATTCACCCCTCCACTTT. The chain uses TRBV25-1 and TRBJ1-6, with TRBD1 identical over 10 bases. In germline, CDR1 is MGHDK, CDR2 SYGVNS. There are 15 residues in the CDR3. Trimming took 4 bases from V and 7 from J; bases not matched to a gene: 4.

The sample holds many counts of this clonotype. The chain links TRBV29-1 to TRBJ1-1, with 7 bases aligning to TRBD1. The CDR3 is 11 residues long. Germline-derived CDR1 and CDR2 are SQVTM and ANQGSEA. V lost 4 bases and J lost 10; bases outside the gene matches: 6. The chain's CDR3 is CSVGQGGRAFF. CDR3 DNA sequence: TGCAGCGTTGGACAGGGTGGAAGAGCTTTCTTT.

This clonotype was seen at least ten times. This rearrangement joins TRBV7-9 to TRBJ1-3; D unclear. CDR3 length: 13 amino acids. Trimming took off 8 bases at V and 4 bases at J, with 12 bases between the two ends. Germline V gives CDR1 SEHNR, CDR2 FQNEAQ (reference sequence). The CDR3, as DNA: TGTGCCAGCCTAAATTTCGGGGGAAACACCATATATTTT. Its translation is CASLNFGGNTIYF.

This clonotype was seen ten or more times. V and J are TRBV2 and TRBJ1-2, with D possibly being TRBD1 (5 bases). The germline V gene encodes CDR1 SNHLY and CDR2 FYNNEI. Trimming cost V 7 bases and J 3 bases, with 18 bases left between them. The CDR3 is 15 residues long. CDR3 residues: CASNPLRGGYYGYTF. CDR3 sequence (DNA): TGTGCCAGCAACCCCCTCCGGGGGGGATACTATGGCTACACCTTC.

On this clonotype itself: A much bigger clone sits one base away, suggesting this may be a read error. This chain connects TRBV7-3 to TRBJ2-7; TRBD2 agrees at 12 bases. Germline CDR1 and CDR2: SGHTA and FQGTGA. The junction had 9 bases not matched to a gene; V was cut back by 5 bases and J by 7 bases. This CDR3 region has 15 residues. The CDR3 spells CASSPTTSGSDEQYF. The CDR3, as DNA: TGTGCCAGCAGCCCTACGACTAGCGGGAGCGATGAGCAGTACTTC.

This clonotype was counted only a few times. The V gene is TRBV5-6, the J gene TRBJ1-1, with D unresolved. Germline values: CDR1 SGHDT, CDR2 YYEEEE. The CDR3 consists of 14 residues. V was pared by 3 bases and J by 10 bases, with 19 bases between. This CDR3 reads CASSSLGDEILAFF. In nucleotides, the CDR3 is TGTGCCAGCAGCTCCTTGGGCGACGAAATCTTAGCTTTCTTT. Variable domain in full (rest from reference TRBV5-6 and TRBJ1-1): DAGVTQSPTHLIKTRGQQVTLRCSPKSGHDTVSWYQQALGQGPQFIFQYYEEEERQRGNFPDRFSGHQFPNYSSELNVNALLLGDSALYLCASSSLGDEILAFFGQGTRLTVV.

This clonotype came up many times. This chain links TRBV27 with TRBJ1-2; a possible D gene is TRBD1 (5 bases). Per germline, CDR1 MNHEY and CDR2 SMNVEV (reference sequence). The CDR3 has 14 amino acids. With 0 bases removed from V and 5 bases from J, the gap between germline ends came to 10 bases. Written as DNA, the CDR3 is TGTGCCAGCAGTTTATCCTCCCAGGGTTATGGCTACACCTTC. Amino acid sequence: CASSLSSQGYGYTF.

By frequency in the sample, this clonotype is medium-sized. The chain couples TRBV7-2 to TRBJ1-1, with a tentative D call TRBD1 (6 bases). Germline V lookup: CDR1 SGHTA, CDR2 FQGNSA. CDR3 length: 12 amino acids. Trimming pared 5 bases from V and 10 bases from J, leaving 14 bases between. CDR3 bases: TGTGCCAGCAGCGATGTAACAGGGTTAGCTTTCTTT. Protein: CASSDVTGLAFF.

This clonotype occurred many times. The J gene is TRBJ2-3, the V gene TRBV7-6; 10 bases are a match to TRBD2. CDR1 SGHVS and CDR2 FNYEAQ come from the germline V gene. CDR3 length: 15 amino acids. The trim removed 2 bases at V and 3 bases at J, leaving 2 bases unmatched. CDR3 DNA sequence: TGTGCCAGCAGCTTAAGCGGGAGGGAGACAGATACGCAGTATTTT. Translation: CASSLSGRETDTQYF.

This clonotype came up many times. The CDR3 sequence is CASKGERGFEKLFF. DNA of the CDR3: TGTGCCAGCAAGGGGGAGAGGGGTTTTGAAAAACTGTTTTTT. This rearrangement joins TRBV27 to TRBJ1-4; D is possibly TRBD1 (6 bases). The ends were cut back, 7 bases at V and 7 bases at J, with 16 bases in the middle. The CDR3 contains 14 residues. Per the germline V gene, CDR1 is MNHEY and CDR2 is SMNVEV (reference sequence).

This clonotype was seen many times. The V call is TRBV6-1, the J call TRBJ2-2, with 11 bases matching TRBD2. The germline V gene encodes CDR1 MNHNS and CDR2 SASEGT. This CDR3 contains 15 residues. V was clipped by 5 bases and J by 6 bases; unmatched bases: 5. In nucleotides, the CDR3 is TGTGCCAGCAGTATAGCGGGAGGGCGAGCCGGGGAGCTGTTTTTT. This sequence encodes CASSIAGGRAGELFF.

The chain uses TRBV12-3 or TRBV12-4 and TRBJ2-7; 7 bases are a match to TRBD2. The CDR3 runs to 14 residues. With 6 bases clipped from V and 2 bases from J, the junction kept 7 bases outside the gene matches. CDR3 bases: TGTGCCAGCAGACCCGGACTAGATCCCTACGAGCAGTACTTC. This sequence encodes CASRPGLDPYEQYF.

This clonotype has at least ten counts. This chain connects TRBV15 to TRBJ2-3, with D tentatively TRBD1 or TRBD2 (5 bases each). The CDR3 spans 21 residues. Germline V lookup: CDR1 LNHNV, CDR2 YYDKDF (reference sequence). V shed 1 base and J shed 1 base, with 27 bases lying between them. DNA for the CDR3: TGTGCCACCAGCAGAGGACCTCACGGTTCAAGACTAACCAGGGGCACAGATACGCAGTATTTT. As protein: CATSRGPHGSRLTRGTDTQYF.

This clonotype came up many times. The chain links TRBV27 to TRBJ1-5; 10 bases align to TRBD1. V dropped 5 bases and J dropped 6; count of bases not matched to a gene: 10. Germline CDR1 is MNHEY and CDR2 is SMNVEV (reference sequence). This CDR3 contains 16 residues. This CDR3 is CASSPLTGGKGQPQHF. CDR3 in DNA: TGTGCCAGCAGTCCCCTGACAGGGGGCAAGGGTCAGCCCCAGCATTTT.

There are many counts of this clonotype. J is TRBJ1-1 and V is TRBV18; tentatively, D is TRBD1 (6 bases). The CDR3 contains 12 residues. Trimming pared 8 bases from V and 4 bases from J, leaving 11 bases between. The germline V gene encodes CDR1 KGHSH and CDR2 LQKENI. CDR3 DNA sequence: TGTGCCAGCAGTCCGGACAGCACTGAAGCTTTCTTT. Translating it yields CASSPDSTEAFF.

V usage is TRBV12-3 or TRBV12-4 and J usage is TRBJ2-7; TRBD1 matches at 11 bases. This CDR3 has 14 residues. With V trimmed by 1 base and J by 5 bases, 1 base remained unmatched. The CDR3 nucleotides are TGTGCCAGCAGTTTAGGGGACAGGGGGAACGAGCAGTACTTC. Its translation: CASSLGDRGNEQYF.

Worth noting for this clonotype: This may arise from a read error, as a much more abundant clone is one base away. The CDR3, as DNA: TGTGCCAGCTCACCTTTCGAGGTTCAGGACCACTACGAGCAGTACTTC. This encodes CASSPFEVQDHYEQYF. This chain joins TRBV18 and TRBJ2-7; D is unresolved. Germline V gene data show CDR1 as KGHSH and CDR2 as LQKENI. The CDR3 loop spans 16 amino acids. V lost 3 bases and J lost 3, with 18 bases in between.

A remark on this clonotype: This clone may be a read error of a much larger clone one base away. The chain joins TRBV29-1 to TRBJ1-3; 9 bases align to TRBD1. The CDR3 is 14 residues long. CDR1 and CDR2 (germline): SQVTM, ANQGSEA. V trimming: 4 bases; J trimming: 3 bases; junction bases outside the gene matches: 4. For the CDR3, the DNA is TGCAGCGTTGGAACAGGGGGCATTGGAAACACCATATATTTT. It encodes CSVGTGGIGNTIYF.